The clone carrying this TCR beta chain has just one count. Both 60 Vbeta primers and 13 Jbeta primers went into the PCR. Clones were read by immunoSEQ multiplex PCR, and TCRdb kept only the in-frame ones, dropping some. The sample comprises about 150,000 clones, approximately 70% of which are singletons, and 1.5% to 2% rests with the top ten. This entry is derived from a study of cytomegalovirus exposure and HLA in healthy donors. The CDR3 is 16 residues long. J lost 3 bases, V lost 10 bases, and 10 bases had no gene match. From germline, CDR1 is MDHEN and CDR2 SYDVKM. Sequencing was carried out using PBMCs. V and J are TRBV28 and TRBJ2-6, with 9 bases that match TRBD1. The clonotype comes from a woman between 18 and 30 years old in good health and CMV-seronegative. The CDR3 spells CATETGGAGGANVLTF. The CDR3, as DNA: TGTGCCACCGAAACAGGGGGCGCCGGTGGGGCCAACGTCCTGACTTTC.